This section outlines one TCR beta chain sequence together with its context. Its antigen is unidentified. The record originates from a study of PD-1 blockade in classical Hodgkin lymphoma. Study outcomes and limitations: In CD4+ cells, TCR diversity went up significantly by C4D1, but in CD8+ cells it did not.

CDR3 length: 16 residues. CDR1 MNHEY and CDR2 SMNVEV come from the germline V gene (reference sequence). Trimming removed 3 bases from V and 0 bases from J, with 14 bases in between. Relapse was seen in all patients after autologous stem cell transplantation, and brentuximab vedotin exposure was variable. Assay used: immunoSEQ multiplex PCR; TCRdb lists only in-frame clones, some missing. The data contain 90,000 to 130,000 clones, approximately 90% of them singletons. The chain is built from TRBV27 and TRBJ1-1; D gene uncertain. This sample comprised peripheral blood mononuclear cells (PBMCs), obtained before the second cycle of nivolumab. The clonotype was recovered from a human donor with classical Hodgkin lymphoma. The CDR3 protein is CASSFRYRTVNTEAFF. The CDR3 nucleotides are TGTGCCAGCAGTTTTCGGTACAGAACTGTGAACACTGAAGCTTTCTTT.